The 17 T cell receptor beta chains listed next were all sequenced from one sample in a study of blood T cell repertoires in COVID-19. Repertoires were generated with immunoSEQ multiplex PCR, while TCRdb's copy carries only in-frame clones and drops some. The sample lists more than 100,000 clones, about 86% occurring once. Sequenced material: peripheral blood. These receptors were taken from a woman in her fifties or sixties with active or convalescent COVID-19.

The V call is TRBV2, the J call TRBJ2-2, with D possibly TRBD1 on 6 matching bases. Trimming removed 6 bases from V and 5 bases from J, with 10 bases in between. CDR1 is SNHLY, CDR2 FYNNEI, per germline. The CDR3 contains 13 residues. CDR3 nucleotides: TGTGCCAGCAGGGACAGTCTTACCGGGGAGCTGTTTTTT. Amino acids: CASRDSLTGELFF.

The rearrangement joins TRBV5-8 to TRBJ2-4; 12 bases are a match to TRBD2. The CDR3 loop spans 19 amino acids. The germline CDR1 and CDR2 sequences are SGHTS and YDEGEE. V lost 1 base to trimming and J lost 0 bases; unmatched junction nucleotides: 8. The CDR3 region is CASSLLTSGGSSAKNIQYF. In DNA form, the CDR3 reads TGTGCCAGCAGCTTGCTAACTAGCGGGGGGAGCTCAGCCAAAAACATTCAGTACTTC.

V is TRBV19 and J is TRBJ2-3, with 11 bases identical to TRBD2. Trimming took 5 bases from V and 0 from J; bases not matched to a gene: 7. Germline V CDR1 and CDR2: LNHDA, SQIVND (reference sequence). The CDR3 has 17 residues. The CDR3 reads CASSLTSGGQSTDTQYF. DNA of the CDR3: TGTGCCAGTAGTCTCACTAGCGGGGGCCAAAGCACAGATACGCAGTATTTT.

The chain employs TRBV6-5 and TRBJ1-1; TRBD1 matches 11 bases. The germline CDR1 and CDR2 sequences are MNHEY and SVGAGI. V was clipped by 6 bases and J by 4 bases; unmatched bases: 4. This CDR3 spans 14 amino acids. This chain's CDR3 is CASSTGTGGTEAFF. The CDR3 region has the DNA TGTGCCAGCAGCACCGGGACAGGGGGCACTGAAGCTTTCTTT.

The V and J genes are TRBV5-4 and TRBJ2-5, with TRBD1 matching over 7 bases. The CDR3 runs 14 residues. With V trimmed by 2 bases and J by 1 base, 2 bases remained unmatched. From germline, CDR1 is SGHNT and CDR2 YYREEE (reference sequence). The CDR3 bases are TGTGCCAGCAGCTTAGGGGGCGTCCAAGAGACCCAGTACTTC. Its protein product is CASSLGGVQETQYF.

This clone was seen just once. V gene TRBV28 combines with J gene TRBJ1-1; the D is unclear. V was shortened by 1 base and J by 0 bases, with 3 bases between the two germline ends. The CDR3 is 13 residues long. CDR1 and CDR2 (germline): MDHEN, SYDVKM. In nucleotides, the CDR3 is TGTGCCAGCAGTTTATTCATGAACACTGAAGCTTTCTTT. Its protein product is CASSLFMNTEAFF.

The chain carries TRBV20-1 and TRBJ2-6; tentatively, D is TRBD1 (5 bases). Trimming took off 3 bases at V and 1 base at J, with 16 bases between the two ends. The CDR3 is 17 residues long. The V gene's germline CDR1 is DFQATT and CDR2 SNEGSKA (reference sequence). The CDR3 reads CSASPYSTASGANVLTF. As DNA, the CDR3 is TGCAGTGCTAGTCCCTACTCGACAGCATCTGGGGCCAACGTCCTGACTTTC.

The CDR3 region has the DNA TGTGCCAGCAGCTTAGGATTGTGGGAGGCGCAGTATTTT. It translates to CASSLGLWEAQYF. This chain joins TRBV7-2 and TRBJ2-3; perhaps TRBD2 as D (6 bases). Germline V gene lookup returns CDR1 SGHTA and CDR2 FQGNSA. The CDR3 has 13 amino acids. V lost 1 base and J 10 bases, leaving 12 bases between the germline ends.

The chain has TRBV28 and TRBJ1-4; 7 bases align to TRBD1. Germline CDR1 and CDR2: MDHEN and SYDVKM. The V and J ends lost 6 bases and 2 bases, in that order; junction bases with no gene match: 6. This CDR3 contains 15 residues. DNA of the CDR3: TGTGCCAGCAGGCGGACAGGCGGCACTAATGAAAAACTGTTTTTT. It translates to CASRRTGGTNEKLFF.

This rearrangement joins TRBV19 to TRBJ2-1; 7 positions match TRBD2. V lost 2 bases to trimming and J lost 5 bases; unmatched junction nucleotides: 6. In germline, CDR1 is LNHDA, CDR2 SQIVND (reference sequence). This CDR3 region has 15 residues. CDR3: CASSIMRETHNEQFF. The CDR3 DNA follows: TGTGCCAGTAGTATAATGCGGGAGACCCACAATGAGCAGTTCTTC.

This clone was recorded once. The rearrangement uses TRBV5-1 and TRBJ2-6; perhaps TRBD2 as D (6 bases). V was shortened by 4 bases and J by 4 bases, with 21 bases between the two germline ends. The CDR3 is 18 residues long. Germline CDR1 and CDR2: SGHRS and YFSETQ. CDR3 region: CASSLGGLHASGANVLTF. Here the CDR3 DNA reads TGCGCCAGCAGCCTTGGGGGACTGCATGCATCGGGGGCCAACGTCCTGACTTTC.

J is TRBJ2-7 and V is TRBV28; 9 bases align to TRBD2. The CDR3 loop spans 14 amino acids. Trimming cost V 6 bases and J 4 bases; bases outside gene matches: 7. Germline V gives CDR1 MDHEN, CDR2 SYDVKM. The CDR3 here is CASRPGTSYYEQYF. CDR3 nucleotides: TGTGCCAGCAGGCCCGGGACTAGCTATTACGAGCAGTACTTC.

This chain links TRBV28 with TRBJ2-7, with D possibly being TRBD1 (6 bases). The CDR3 length is 14 residues. Germline CDR1 reads MDHEN; CDR2 reads SYDVKM. Trimming took off 7 bases at V and 4 bases at J, with 17 bases between the two ends. The CDR3 nucleotides read TGTGCCAGCATCCCGGGACATCCGTCTTACGAGCAGTACGTC. Translating it yields CASIPGHPSYEQYV.

J is TRBJ1-4 and V is TRBV20-1; the D gene is possibly TRBD1 (6 bases). The CDR3 is made up of 14 amino acids. CDR1 is DFQATT, CDR2 SNEGSKA, per germline (reference sequence). V lost 3 bases, J lost 8 bases, and 16 bases lay in between. The CDR3 spells CSASLGGVGEKLFF. CDR3 in DNA: TGCAGTGCTAGTCTAGGGGGAGTAGGCGAAAAACTGTTTTTT.

The genes are TRBV6-5 and TRBJ1-2, with D uncertain. Trimming left V 7 bases short and J 3 bases short, with 9 bases between. The CDR3 consists of 12 residues. Per the germline V gene, CDR1 is MNHEY and CDR2 is SVGAGI. CDR3 region: CASKLRYYGYTF. CDR3 in DNA: TGTGCCAGCAAACTTCGGTACTATGGCTACACCTTC.

This chain connects TRBV7-2 to TRBJ2-3, with TRBD2 identical over 9 bases. Unmatched junction bases numbered 8, after V lost 1 base and J lost 3 bases. This CDR3 has 17 amino acids. CDR1 is SGHTA, CDR2 FQGNSA, per germline. The CDR3 region is CASSLGVGSGSTDTQYF. Written as DNA, the CDR3 is TGTGCCAGCAGCTTAGGGGTTGGTAGCGGGAGTACAGATACGCAGTATTTT.

This chain links TRBV5-6 with TRBJ2-1; 11 positions match TRBD2. CDR1 is SGHDT, CDR2 YYEEEE, per germline. With 6 bases clipped from V and 3 bases from J, the junction kept 2 bases outside the gene matches. The CDR3 extends over 14 amino acids. CDR3 coding DNA: TGTGCCAGCAAACTAGCGGGAGACTACAATGAGCAGTTCTTC. Translated: CASKLAGDYNEQFF.